This T cell receptor (beta chain) was sequenced for a study of cytomegalovirus exposure and HLA in healthy donors. Study-wide results and caveats: Per a prior analysis, the majority of TCR beta V segments were productive roughly 87% or roughly 30% of the time. TCR beta chains numbering some 160 were designated cytomegalovirus-associated. From TCR beta sequences, most subjects' HLA-A and HLA-B alleles were reportedly predicted accurately.

As regards this clone: The antigen remains undetermined.

Trimming took off 1 base at V and 2 bases at J, with 15 bases between the two ends. CDR1 and CDR2 (germline): SGHVS, FQNEAQ. This CDR3 region has 16 residues. These donors, healthy bone marrow donors, were studied. The PCR was carried out with 60 Vbeta primers and 13 Jbeta primers. Some clones are missing from TCRdb's copy, which holds only in-frame ones; the method was immunoSEQ multiplex PCR. The table includes some 150,000 clones, about two thirds detected once. Input material: PBMCs. The sequence came from a woman aged 40-49 years in good health and CMV-seronegative. The chain carries TRBV7-8 and TRBJ2-7; possibly TRBD2 for D (5 bases). CDR3 in amino acids: CASSLVFSSGTYEQYF. DNA of the CDR3: TGTGCCAGCAGCTTAGTTTTCTCGTCGGGGACCTACGAGCAGTACTTC.